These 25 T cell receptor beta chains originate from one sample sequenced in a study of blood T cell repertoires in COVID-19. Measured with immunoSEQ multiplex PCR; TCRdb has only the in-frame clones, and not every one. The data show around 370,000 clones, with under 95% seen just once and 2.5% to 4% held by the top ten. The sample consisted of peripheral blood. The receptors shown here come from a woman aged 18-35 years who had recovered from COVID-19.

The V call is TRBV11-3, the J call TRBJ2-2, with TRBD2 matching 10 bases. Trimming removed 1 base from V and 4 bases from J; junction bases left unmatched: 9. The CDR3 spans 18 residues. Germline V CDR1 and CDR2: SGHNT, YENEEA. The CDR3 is CASSLGRWLAGATGELFF. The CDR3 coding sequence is TGTGCCAGCAGCTTAGGGAGGTGGCTAGCGGGAGCCACCGGGGAGCTGTTTTTT.

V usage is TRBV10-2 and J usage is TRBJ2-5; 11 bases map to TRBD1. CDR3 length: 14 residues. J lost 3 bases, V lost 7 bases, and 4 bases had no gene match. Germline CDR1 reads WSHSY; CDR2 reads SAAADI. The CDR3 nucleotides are TGCGCCAGCAAAGGGACAGGGGGAGAAGAGACCCAGTACTTC. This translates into CASKGTGGEETQYF.

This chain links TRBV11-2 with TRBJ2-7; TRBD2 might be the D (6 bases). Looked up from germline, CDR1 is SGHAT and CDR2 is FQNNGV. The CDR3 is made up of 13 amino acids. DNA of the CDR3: TGTGCCAGCAGCTTAGGCCCCCTAGCGCCCGCGCACGTC. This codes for CASSLGPLAPAHV.

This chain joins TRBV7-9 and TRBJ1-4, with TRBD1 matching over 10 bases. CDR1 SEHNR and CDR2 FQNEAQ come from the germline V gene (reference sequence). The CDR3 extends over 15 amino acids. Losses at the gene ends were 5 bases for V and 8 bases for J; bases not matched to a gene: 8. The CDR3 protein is CASSPTGGLFEKLFF. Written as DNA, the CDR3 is TGTGCCAGCAGCCCGACAGGGGGCTTATTCGAAAAACTGTTTTTT.

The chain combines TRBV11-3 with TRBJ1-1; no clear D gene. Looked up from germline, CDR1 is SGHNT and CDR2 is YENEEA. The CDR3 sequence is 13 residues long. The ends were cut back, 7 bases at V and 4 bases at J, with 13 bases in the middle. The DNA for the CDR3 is TGTGCCAGCACCTCCATCATCGGCACTGAAGCTTTCTTT. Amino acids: CASTSIIGTEAFF.

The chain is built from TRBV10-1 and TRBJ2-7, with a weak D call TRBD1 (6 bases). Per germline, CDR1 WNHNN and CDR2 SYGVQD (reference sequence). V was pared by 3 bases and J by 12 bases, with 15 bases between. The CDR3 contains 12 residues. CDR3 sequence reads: CASSDGGGTPYV. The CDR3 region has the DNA TGCGCCAGCAGTGATGGTGGGGGCACGCCGTACGTC.

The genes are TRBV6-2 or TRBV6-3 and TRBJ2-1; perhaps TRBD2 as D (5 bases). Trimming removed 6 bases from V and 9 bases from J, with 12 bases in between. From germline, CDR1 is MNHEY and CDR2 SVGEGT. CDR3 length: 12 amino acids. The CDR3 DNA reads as TGTGCCAGCAGCCCCGGACGGGGTGAGCAGTTCTTC. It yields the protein CASSPGRGEQFF.

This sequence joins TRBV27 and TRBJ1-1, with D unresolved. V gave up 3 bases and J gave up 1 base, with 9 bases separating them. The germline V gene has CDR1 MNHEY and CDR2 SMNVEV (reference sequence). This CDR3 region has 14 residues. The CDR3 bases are TGTGCCAGCAGTTTGAGGCGTCAGAACACTGAAGCTTTCTTT. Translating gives CASSLRRQNTEAFF.

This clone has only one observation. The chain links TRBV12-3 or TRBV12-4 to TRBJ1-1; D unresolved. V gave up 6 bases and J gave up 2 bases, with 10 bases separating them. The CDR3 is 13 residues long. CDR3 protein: CASRNTANTEAFF. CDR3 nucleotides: TGTGCCAGCAGAAACACAGCCAACACTGAAGCTTTCTTT.

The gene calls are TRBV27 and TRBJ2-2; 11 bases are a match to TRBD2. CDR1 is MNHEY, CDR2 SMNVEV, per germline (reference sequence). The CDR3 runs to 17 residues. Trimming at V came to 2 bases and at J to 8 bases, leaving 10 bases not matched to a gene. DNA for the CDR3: TGTGCCAGCAGTTTAGTACTAGCGGGAGCCGAACCGGGGGAGCTGTTTTTT. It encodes CASSLVLAGAEPGELFF.

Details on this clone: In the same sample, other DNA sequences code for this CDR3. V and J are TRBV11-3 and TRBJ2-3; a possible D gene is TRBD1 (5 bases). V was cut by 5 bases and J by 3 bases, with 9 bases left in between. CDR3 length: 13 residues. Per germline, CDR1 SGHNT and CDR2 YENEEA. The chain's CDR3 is CASSPRVTDTQYF. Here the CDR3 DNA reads TGTGCCAGCAGCCCCAGGGTAACAGATACGCAGTATTTT.

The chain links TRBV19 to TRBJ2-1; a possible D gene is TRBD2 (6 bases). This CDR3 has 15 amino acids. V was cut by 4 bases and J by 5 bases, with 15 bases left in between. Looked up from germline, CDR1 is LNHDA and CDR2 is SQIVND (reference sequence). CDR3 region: CASSTSASPNNEQFF. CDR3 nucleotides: TGTGCCAGTAGTACTAGCGCTAGCCCCAACAATGAGCAGTTCTTC.

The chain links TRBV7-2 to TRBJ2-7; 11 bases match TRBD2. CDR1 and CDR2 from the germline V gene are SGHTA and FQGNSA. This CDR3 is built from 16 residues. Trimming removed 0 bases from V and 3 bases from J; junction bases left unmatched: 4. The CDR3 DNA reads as TGTGCCAGCAGCTTAGCGGCCACTAGCGGGAGCTACGAGCAGTACGTC. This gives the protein CASSLAATSGSYEQYV.

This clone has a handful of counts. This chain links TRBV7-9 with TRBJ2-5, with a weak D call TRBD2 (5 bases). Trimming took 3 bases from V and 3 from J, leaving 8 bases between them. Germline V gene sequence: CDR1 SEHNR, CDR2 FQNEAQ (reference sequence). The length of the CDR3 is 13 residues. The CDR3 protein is CASSFSREETQYF. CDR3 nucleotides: TGTGCCAGCAGCTTTTCGAGGGAAGAGACCCAGTACTTC.

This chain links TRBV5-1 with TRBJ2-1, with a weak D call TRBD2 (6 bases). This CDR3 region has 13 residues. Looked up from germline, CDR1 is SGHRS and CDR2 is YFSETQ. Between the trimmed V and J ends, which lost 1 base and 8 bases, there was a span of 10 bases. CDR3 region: CASSLPIADEQFF. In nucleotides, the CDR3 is TGCGCCAGCAGCTTGCCAATAGCGGATGAGCAGTTCTTC.

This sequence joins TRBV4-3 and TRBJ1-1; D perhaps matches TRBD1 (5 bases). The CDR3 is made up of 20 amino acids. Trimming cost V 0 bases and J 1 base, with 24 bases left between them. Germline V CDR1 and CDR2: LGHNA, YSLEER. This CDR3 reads CASSQDQMAREFWGNTEAFF. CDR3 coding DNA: TGCGCCAGCAGCCAAGATCAGATGGCCAGGGAATTTTGGGGGAACACTGAAGCTTTCTTT.

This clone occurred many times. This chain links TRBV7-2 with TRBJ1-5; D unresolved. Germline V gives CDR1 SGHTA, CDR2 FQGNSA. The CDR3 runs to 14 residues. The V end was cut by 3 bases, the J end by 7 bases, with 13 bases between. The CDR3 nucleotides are TGTGCCAGCAGCTTGGGCCTTGATGGCCAGCCCCAGCATTTT. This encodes CASSLGLDGQPQHF.

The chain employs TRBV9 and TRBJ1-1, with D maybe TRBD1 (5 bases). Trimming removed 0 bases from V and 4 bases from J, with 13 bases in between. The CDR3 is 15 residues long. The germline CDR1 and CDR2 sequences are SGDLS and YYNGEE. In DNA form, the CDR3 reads TGTGCCAGCAGCGTAGTGCAGGGCAGGAGCACTGAAGCTTTCTTT. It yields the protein CASSVVQGRSTEAFF.

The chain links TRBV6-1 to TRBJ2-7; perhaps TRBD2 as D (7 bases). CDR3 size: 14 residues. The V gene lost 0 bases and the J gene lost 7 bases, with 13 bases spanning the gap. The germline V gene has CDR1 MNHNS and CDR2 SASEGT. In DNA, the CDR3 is TGTGCCAGCAGTGAAGCTCGAGGGGGGGAGGAGCAGTACGTC. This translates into CASSEARGGEEQYV.

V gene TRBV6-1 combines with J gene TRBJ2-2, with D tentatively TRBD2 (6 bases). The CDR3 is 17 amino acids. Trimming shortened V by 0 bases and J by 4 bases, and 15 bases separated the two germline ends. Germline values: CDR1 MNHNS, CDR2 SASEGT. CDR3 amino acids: CASSEADPGLTTGELFF. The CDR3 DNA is TGTGCCAGCAGTGAAGCGGACCCGGGACTCACCACCGGGGAGCTGTTTTTT.

The CDR3, as DNA: TGCGCCAGCAGCCAAGATCGACAGGCCAATGAGCAGTTCTTC. Residues: CASSQDRQANEQFF. The rearrangement joins TRBV4-3 to TRBJ2-1; a weak D match, TRBD1 (6 bases). Trimming removed 0 bases from V and 6 bases from J, with 9 bases in between. The germline CDR1 and CDR2 sequences are LGHNA and YSLEER. CDR3 length equals 14 residues.

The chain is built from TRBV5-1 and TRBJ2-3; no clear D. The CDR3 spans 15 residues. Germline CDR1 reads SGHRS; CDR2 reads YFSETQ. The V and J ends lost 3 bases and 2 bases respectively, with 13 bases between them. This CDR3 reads CASSSGGTPTDTQYF. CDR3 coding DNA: TGCGCCAGCAGCTCTGGCGGAACCCCCACAGATACGCAGTATTTT.

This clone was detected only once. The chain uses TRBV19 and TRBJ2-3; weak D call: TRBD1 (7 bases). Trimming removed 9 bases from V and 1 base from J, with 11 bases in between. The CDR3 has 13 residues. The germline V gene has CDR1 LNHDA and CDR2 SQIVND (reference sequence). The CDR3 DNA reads TGTGCCAGCAGGGGGGCGGGCACAGATACGCAGTATTTT. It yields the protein CASRGAGTDTQYF.

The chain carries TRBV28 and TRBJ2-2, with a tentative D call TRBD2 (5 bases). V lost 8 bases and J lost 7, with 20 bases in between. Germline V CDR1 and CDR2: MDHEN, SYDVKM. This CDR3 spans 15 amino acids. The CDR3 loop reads CASRMVGVGNGELFF. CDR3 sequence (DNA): TGTGCCAGCCGCATGGTGGGAGTTGGAAACGGGGAGCTGTTTTTT.

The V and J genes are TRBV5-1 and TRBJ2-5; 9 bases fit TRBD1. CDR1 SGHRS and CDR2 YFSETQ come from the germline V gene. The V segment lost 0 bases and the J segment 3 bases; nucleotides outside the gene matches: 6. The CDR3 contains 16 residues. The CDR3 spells CASSLVQGALEETQYF. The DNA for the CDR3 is TGCGCCAGCAGCTTGGTACAGGGGGCGTTGGAAGAGACCCAGTACTTC.